This T cell receptor (beta chain) originates from a study of blood T cell repertoires in COVID-19 (dated by TCRdb to 2020 to 2021). Looking at the study overall: Samples covering the acute and convalescent phases of COVID-19 were provided by collaborators in the United States, Italy and Spain. Deeply sampled blood TCRbeta repertoires from subjects exposed to, actively infected with, or recovered from COVID-19 were included in the dataset. Where available, HLA class I and class II types were taken from metadata supplied by the sample provider and were not determined by assay-based typing. The sample metadata nearly always contained a de-identified subject ID, COVID-19 status, age in years and sex. The material from the prospective study consisted of cDNA or gDNA derived from T cells, B-cell-depleted T cells, or PBMCs. The samples were drawn from the first 160 participants of the ongoing ImmuneRACE study and from 1,200 or so subjects provided by 6 global collaborators. A freely available public database, intended as a resource for researchers studying the immune response to SARS-CoV-2, is where the repertoires were released. The research as a whole found: The amount of clinical and demographic metadata varied by source and participant and was provided uncurated.

TCRbeta CDR3 regions were amplified from genomic DNA using the immunoSEQ Assay, a bias-controlled multiplex PCR. As for how the authors treated the data: The number of nucleated cells in each sample was estimated from the amplification of reference gene primers within the assay. To quantify the absolute abundance of each unique TCRbeta CDR3 rearrangement, sequence reads were collapsed and filtered. For each sample, productive Simpson clonality was calculated by taking the square root of Simpson's diversity index across productive rearrangements. TCRdb carries this immuneACCESS record with in-frame sequences only. Its versions omit some clonotypes, under half of them owing to an unresolved V gene in the studies checked, with the rest unexplained. V and J calls and clone size are those listed in that table; D and trimming were worked out from the DNA. The sample data list around 450,000 clones, and approximately 86% of these were observed just once. In total, the top ten clones hold about 0.65% of the sample.

Comment on this clone: Its antigen remains undetermined. Base-call qualities are not available, and no considerably larger clone is one nucleotide away.

Participants in the prospective study were aged roughly 18 to 89 years, lived in over 20 United States geographic areas, and enrolled through a virtual design. In the prospective study, participants were assigned to cohorts based on the clinical history participants reported in a screening survey and a study questionnaire. Recovered participants in ImmuneRACE Cohort 3 were defined as having two consecutive negative NP/OP PCR tests, clearance from a healthcare professional, or resolution of symptoms. Each participant in the prospective study had whole blood, serum and a nasopharyngeal or oropharyngeal swab collected by mobile phlebotomists. Prospective study participants could optionally give additional blood draws and questionnaires over an approximately two-month period. Blood samples from the prospective study were shipped frozen or at room temperature prior to DNA extraction. Its CDR3 holds 13 amino acids, cysteine through phenylalanine. CDR3 DNA only is kept here, 39 bases in frame from base 1. According to the germline V gene, CDR1 reads SGHTA and CDR2 reads FQGNSA. Cut back by 3 bases and 5 bases, the V and J ends lie 10 bases apart.

Sequencing was done on a sample of PBMCs or T cells enriched from blood (not recorded which). The source is a woman between 18 and 29 years old who had recovered from COVID-19. The sequence links TRBV7-2 to TRBJ1-1, with TRBD1 tentatively as D gene (6 bases match). For the CDR3, the sequence is CASSLTGVTEAFF. The DNA reads TGTGCCAGCAGCTTGACAGGAGTGACTGAAGCTTTCTTT.